Below are 4 T cell receptor beta chains sequenced from a single sample in a study of T cell clonality in common variable immunodeficiency. TCRdb's table, derived via immunoSEQ multiplex PCR, lists solely in-frame clones and lacks some. Sampling found roughly 60,000 clones, none seen once. The specimen sequenced was peripheral blood mononuclear cells. These receptors came from a person aged 18-69 years in good health.

This clone has ten or more counts. The read is 3 residues too short to cover the CDR3 end, so that end is filled in from the germline J gene. This chain joins TRBV5-4 and TRBJ2-5; D is possibly TRBD2 (6 bases). The CDR3 runs to 13 residues. Germline V gene lookup returns CDR1 SGHNT and CDR2 YYREEE (reference sequence). The germline V and J ends were trimmed by 4 bases and 4 bases, with 11 bases remaining between them. Partial CDR3 DNA: TGTGCCAGCAGCGGCACGGAGGGAGAGACC. Its protein is CASSGTEGET. In full, the CDR3 is CASSGTEGETQYF.

This clone was counted between two and nine times. The missing CDR3 end, 3 residues past where the read stops, is filled in from the germline J gene. This rearrangement joins TRBV5-1 to TRBJ2-5; 7 bases fit TRBD1. V lost 2 bases to trimming and J lost 4 bases; unmatched junction nucleotides: 8. Germline V lookup: CDR1 SGHRS, CDR2 YFSETQ. The CDR3 is 15 amino acids. The CDR3 loop reads CASSLGRGRGETQYF. The DNA read from the CDR3 is TGCGCCAGCAGCTTAGGTAGGGGGCGAGGAGAGACC.

This clone was counted ten times or more. The CDR3 end falls 3 residues outside the read, so it is completed with the germline J gene. The chain combines TRBV5-1 with TRBJ1-1; 10 positions match TRBD1. The CDR3 extends over 17 amino acids. Losses at the gene ends were 0 bases for V and 0 bases for J; bases not matched to a gene: 5. Germline V gene lookup returns CDR1 SGHRS and CDR2 YFSETQ. The CDR3 loop is CASSLGGTGAMNTEAFF. The CDR3 bases that were read are TGCGCCAGCAGCTTGGGTGGGACAGGGGCAATGAACACTGAA.

Many counts were recorded for this clone. The read terminates 3 residues ahead of where the CDR3 ends, so the germline J gene completes it. The chain employs TRBV7-9 and TRBJ2-1, with a weak D call TRBD1 (6 bases). Trimming took off 4 bases at V and 7 bases at J, with 14 bases between the two ends. Looked up from germline, CDR1 is SEHNR and CDR2 is FQNEAQ (reference sequence). The CDR3 is made up of 14 amino acids. The DNA read from the CDR3 is TGTGCCAGCAGCTCGAACAGGGATCAAAATGAG. This encodes CASSSNRDQNE. The complete CDR3 sequence is CASSSNRDQNEQFF.